The 10 T cell receptor beta chains given below trace back to one sample, sequenced in a study of T-cell memory formation after mild COVID-19. In TCRdb, the 5' RACE reads were re-called with MiXCR into one record per CDR3 protein. The sample has 530,000 or so distinct CDR3 sequences, roughly a sixth seen once; the top ten hold about 7.5%. Sequencing was done on a sample of PBMCs or a T cell subset sorted from them (not recorded which). The receptors derive from an adult woman who had mild COVID-19 (a few samples of this study predate the infection). Cell type and time point are not known.

A few counts support this clonotype. The chain is built from TRBV7-2 and TRBJ2-7; D might be TRBD1 (6 bases). The CDR3 is 14 residues long. Germline values: CDR1 SGHTA, CDR2 FQGNSA. V lost 7 bases to trimming and J lost 3 bases, with 16 bases between them. Here the CDR3 reads CASTEDRANYEQYF. As DNA, the CDR3 is TGTGCCAGCACGGAGGACAGAGCGAACTACGAGCAGTACTTC.

This clonotype has only a few counts. The rearrangement uses TRBV7-3 and TRBJ2-3; D may match TRBD1 or TRBD2 (5 bases each). V gave up 8 bases and J gave up 2 bases, with 11 bases separating them. The CDR3 covers 13 residues. Germline assignment: CDR1 SGHTA and CDR2 FQGTGA. CDR3 sequence: CASGWGNTDTQYF. The CDR3 nucleotides read TGTGCCAGCGGCTGGGGGAACACAGATACGCAGTATTTT. The whole variable domain, filled in from reference TRBV7-3 and TRBJ2-3, reads GAGVSQTPSNKVTEKGKYVELRCDPISGHTALYWYRQSLGQGPEFLIYFQGTGAADDSGLPNDRFFAVRPEGSVSTLKIQRTERGDSAVYLCASGWGNTDTQYFGPGTRLTVL.

The chain links TRBV20-1 to TRBJ1-2, with 7 positions matching TRBD1. Germline CDR1 and CDR2: DFQATT and SNEGSKA (reference sequence). The CDR3 length is 11 residues. V lost 6 bases and J lost 3; bases outside the gene matches: 1. The CDR3 nucleotides read TGCAGTGCCGGGACAGACTATGGCTACACCTTC. It translates to CSAGTDYGYTF.

This clonotype was recorded a few times. The rearrangement joins TRBV5-5 to TRBJ2-3; 8 bases map to TRBD1. V dropped 3 bases and J dropped 4; count of bases not matched to a gene: 7. The CDR3 is 15 amino acids. Germline V CDR1 and CDR2: SGHKS, YYEKEE (reference sequence). CDR3 bases: TGTGCCAGCAGCTCAGGATCGACAGGGGCAGATACGCAGTATTTT. It translates to CASSSGSTGADTQYF.

V and J are TRBV7-9 and TRBJ2-2; no clear D. This CDR3 region has 14 residues. Germline V gives CDR1 SEHNR, CDR2 FQNEAQ (reference sequence). Trimming left V 2 bases short and J 9 bases short, with 13 bases between. The CDR3 sequence is CASSLSSLPWELFF. The CDR3 DNA is TGTGCCAGCAGCTTATCGTCGCTTCCTTGGGAGCTGTTTTTT.

This clonotype was picked up a small number of times. The chain joins TRBV5-1 to TRBJ1-1; the match to TRBD1 covers 9 bases. With 4 bases clipped from V and 0 bases from J, the junction kept 10 bases outside the gene matches. This CDR3 has 17 residues. Looked up from germline, CDR1 is SGHRS and CDR2 is YFSETQ. Here the CDR3 DNA reads TGCGCCAGCAGCGCAATCCCGGGACAGGGTTTGAACACTGAAGCTTTCTTT. This gives the protein CASSAIPGQGLNTEAFF.

V and J are TRBV9 and TRBJ2-7; D not resolved. Germline V gene data show CDR1 as SGDLS and CDR2 as YYNGEE. The CDR3 covers 14 residues. V dropped 0 bases and J dropped 0 bases, with 7 bases sitting between them. This CDR3 is CASSVGWSSYEQYF. Written as DNA, the CDR3 is TGTGCCAGCAGCGTAGGTTGGAGCTCCTACGAGCAGTACTTC.

J is TRBJ2-3 and V is TRBV20-1; 7 bases match TRBD2. V was pared by 6 bases and J by 2 bases, with 14 bases of the junction left unmatched. Germline CDR1 and CDR2: DFQATT and SNEGSKA (reference sequence). The CDR3 runs to 16 residues. CDR3 protein: CSAIPGSGSYTDTQYF. The CDR3 DNA reads as TGCAGTGCGATCCCCGGTAGCGGGTCGTACACAGATACGCAGTATTTT.

This clonotype occurred many times. The chain recombines TRBV5-5 with TRBJ1-5; 11 bases are a match to TRBD1. Germline loops: CDR1 SGHKS, CDR2 YYEKEE (reference sequence). V lost 3 bases, J lost 7 bases, and 6 bases stayed unmatched. This CDR3 is 15 amino acids long. In nucleotides, the CDR3 is TGTGCCAGCAGCTGGGGGACAGGGGGGGAACAGCCCCAGCATTTT. It codes for CASSWGTGGEQPQHF.

The gene calls are TRBV12-3 or TRBV12-4 and TRBJ2-1; D remains ambiguous. V dropped 6 bases and J dropped 6 bases, with 9 bases sitting between them. The CDR3 is 12 residues long. The CDR3 nucleotides read TGTGCCAGCAGCCAATTCGGCAATGAGCAGTTCTTC. As protein: CASSQFGNEQFF.